This T cell receptor beta chain originates from a study of vaccination and CD4 T cells after COVID-19. As for this clonotype: The antigen is unknown.

Sequencing of the DNA from cultured CD4+ T cells was carried out with the Oncomine TCR Beta short-read assay. TCRdb reanalysed the PCR reads using MiXCR and keeps one entry per CDR3 protein. There are roughly 16,000 distinct CDR3 sequences in the sample; approximately 49% occur only once, and around an eighth lies in the top ten. Stated treatment: roughly 10-day PBMC culture with coronavirus spike peptide pools or control peptides (ViraFEST assay). Peptide-pool expansion of antigen-specific T cells preceded TCR sequencing in ViraFEST. CDR1 and CDR2 from the germline V gene are LNHDA and SQIVND (reference sequence). The CDR3 runs to 12 residues. Trimming stripped 4 bases from V and 2 bases from J, with 4 bases between. Overall study findings and caveats: Convalescent patients' median share of reactive clones seen only post-vaccination was around 84%.

Material for sequencing was CD4+ T cells from blood, cultured in vitro. This TCR derives from a human donor who had recovered from COVID-19. The gene calls are TRBV19 and TRBJ2-3, with D hard to call. The CDR3 loop reads CASSRDTDTQYF. The CDR3, as DNA: TGTGCCAGTAGTAGGGACACAGATACGCAGTATTTT.